This T cell receptor beta chain stems from a study of PD-L1 blockade in urothelial cancer. Study-wide context: Patients' atezolizumab regimen, 1,200 mg intravenously every 3 weeks, began in the mid-2010s. It was at 3 weeks (second dose) and 6 weeks after treatment start that blood was analyzed. Patients' histories included 0 to 3 prior chemotherapy regimens.

As to time point: peripheral blood 6 weeks after treatment start. V lost 1 base and J 7 bases, leaving 9 bases between the germline ends. In germline, CDR1 is SGHNT, CDR2 YYREEE (reference sequence). The CDR3 is 13 amino acids. As concerns this clone: This sample also contains other DNA sequences that code for the same CDR3.

Generated by immunoSEQ multiplex PCR, the TCRdb table keeps only in-frame clones and is missing some. The sample contains about 23,000 clones, 91% of which appear only once. Here the sequenced sample was PBMCs, taken around atezolizumab (anti-PD-L1) treatment. The sequence was collected from a woman aged 55 to 70 with urothelial cancer. The V gene is TRBV5-4, the J gene TRBJ1-5; D remains ambiguous. The CDR3 reads CASSLLNEQPQHF. Here the CDR3 DNA reads TGTGCCAGCAGCTTGTTGAACGAGCAGCCCCAGCATTTT. The whole variable domain, filled in from reference TRBV5-4 and TRBJ1-5, reads ETGVTQSPTHLIKTRGQQVTLRCSSQSGHNTVSWYQQALGQGPQFIFQYYREEENGRGNFPPRFSGLQFPNYSSELNVNALELDDSALYLCASSLLNEQPQHFGDGTRLSIL.